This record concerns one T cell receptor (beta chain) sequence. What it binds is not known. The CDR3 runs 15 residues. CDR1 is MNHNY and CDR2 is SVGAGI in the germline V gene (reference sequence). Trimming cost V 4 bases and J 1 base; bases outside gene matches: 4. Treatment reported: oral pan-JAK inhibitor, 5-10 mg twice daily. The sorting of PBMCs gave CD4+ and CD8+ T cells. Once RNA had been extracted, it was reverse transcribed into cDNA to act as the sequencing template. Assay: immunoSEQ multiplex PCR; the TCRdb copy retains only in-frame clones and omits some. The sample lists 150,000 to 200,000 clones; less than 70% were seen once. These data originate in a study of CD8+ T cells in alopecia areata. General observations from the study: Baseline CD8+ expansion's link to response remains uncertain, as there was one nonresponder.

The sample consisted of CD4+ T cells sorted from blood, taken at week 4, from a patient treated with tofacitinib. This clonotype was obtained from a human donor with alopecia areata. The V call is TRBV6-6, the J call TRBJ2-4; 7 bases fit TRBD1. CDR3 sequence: CASSFLTGAKNIQYF. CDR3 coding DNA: TGTGCCAGCAGTTTTTTGACAGGGGCCAAAAACATTCAGTACTTC.